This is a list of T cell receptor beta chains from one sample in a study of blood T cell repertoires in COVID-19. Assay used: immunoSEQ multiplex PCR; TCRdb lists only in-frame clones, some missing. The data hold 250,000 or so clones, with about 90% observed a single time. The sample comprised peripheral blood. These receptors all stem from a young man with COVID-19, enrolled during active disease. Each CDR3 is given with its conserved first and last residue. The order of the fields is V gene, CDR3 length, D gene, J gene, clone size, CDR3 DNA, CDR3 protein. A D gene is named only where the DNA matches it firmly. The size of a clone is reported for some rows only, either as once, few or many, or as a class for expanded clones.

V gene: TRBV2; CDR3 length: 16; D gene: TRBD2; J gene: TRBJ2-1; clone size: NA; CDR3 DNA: TGTGCCAGCAGCCTTTCACTAGCGGCCTCCTACAATGAGCAGTTCTTC; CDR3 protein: CASSLSLAASYNEQFF
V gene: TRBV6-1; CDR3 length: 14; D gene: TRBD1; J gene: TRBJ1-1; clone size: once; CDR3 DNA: TGTGCCAGCAGTGAAATACAGGGGATTACTGAAGCTTTCTTT; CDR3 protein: CASSEIQGITEAFF
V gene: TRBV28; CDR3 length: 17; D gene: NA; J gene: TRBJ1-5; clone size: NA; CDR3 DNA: TGTGCCAGCAGTCCTCCCGTGGGGGCAGGGGACAATCAGCCCCAGCATTTT; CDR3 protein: CASSPPVGAGDNQPQHF
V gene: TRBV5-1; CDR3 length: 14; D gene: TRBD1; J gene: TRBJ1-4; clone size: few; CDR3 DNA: TGCGCCAGCAGCCTCGGGGCAGGGGGCCAAGAACTGTTTTTT; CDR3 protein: CASSLGAGGQELFF
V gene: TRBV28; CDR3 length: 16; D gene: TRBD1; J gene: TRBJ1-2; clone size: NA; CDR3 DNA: TGTGCCAGCAGTTCCGGACAGGGGCCCCTAAGAGGAGGCTACACCTTC; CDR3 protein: CASSSGQGPLRGGYTF
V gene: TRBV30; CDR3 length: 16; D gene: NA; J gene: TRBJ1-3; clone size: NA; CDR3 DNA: TGTGCCTGGAGTGTAGCGGTGGGTTTCTCTGGAAACACCATATATTTT; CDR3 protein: CAWSVAVGFSGNTIYF
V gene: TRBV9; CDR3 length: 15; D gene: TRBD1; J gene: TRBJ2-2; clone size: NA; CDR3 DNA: TGTGCCAGCAGCGTCCAGGGGGCGTTGACCGGGGAGCTGTTTTTT; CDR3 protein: CASSVQGALTGELFF
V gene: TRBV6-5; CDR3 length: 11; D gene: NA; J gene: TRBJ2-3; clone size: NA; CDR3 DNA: TGTGCCAGCAGTTACTCTAACAAGCAGTATTTT; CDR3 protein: CASSYSNKQYF
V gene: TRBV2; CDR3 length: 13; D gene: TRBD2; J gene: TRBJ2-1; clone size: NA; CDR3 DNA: TGTGCCAGCAGGACTAGCGCTTACAATGAGCAGTTCTTC; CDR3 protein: CASRTSAYNEQFF
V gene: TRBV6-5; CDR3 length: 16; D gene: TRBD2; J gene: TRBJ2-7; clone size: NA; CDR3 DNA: TGTGCCAGCAGCTACCCCTCGACTAGCGGTTCCTACGAGCAGTACTTC; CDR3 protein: CASSYPSTSGSYEQYF
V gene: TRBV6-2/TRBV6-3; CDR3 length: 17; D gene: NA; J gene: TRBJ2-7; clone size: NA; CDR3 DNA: TGTGCCAGCAGTTACTCGGGTTCTCCCGGAGGTATTTACGAGCAGTACTTC; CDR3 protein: CASSYSGSPGGIYEQYF
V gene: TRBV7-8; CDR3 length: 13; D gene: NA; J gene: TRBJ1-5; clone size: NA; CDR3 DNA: TGTGCCAGCAGCTTAGGTTATAATCAGCCCCAGCATTTT; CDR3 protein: CASSLGYNQPQHF
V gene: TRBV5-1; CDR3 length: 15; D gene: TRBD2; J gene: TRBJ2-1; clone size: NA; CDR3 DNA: TGCGCCAGCAGCTTGGAAGCGGGAGTGCATGATGAGCAGTTCTTC; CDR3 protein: CASSLEAGVHDEQFF
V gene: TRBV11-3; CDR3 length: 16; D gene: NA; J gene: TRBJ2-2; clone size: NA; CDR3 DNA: TGTGCCACCTCCCTTTCGAGCGGAGCGAACACCGGGGAGCTGTTTTTT; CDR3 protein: CATSLSSGANTGELFF
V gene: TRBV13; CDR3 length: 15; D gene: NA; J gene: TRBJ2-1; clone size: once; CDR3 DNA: TGTGCCAGCAGCCCTACTAAGAGCTCCTACAATGAGCAGTTCTTC; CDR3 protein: CASSPTKSSYNEQFF
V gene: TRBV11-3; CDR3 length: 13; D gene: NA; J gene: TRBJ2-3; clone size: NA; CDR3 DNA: TGTGCCAGCAGTGTAGGGCGGGGAGATACGCAGTATTTT; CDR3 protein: CASSVGRGDTQYF
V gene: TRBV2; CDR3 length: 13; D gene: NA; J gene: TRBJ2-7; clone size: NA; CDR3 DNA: TGTGCCAGCACCGAGTCAAAGTACTACGAGCAGTACTTC; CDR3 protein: CASTESKYYEQYF
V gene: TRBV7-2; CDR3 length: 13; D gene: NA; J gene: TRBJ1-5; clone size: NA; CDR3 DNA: TGTGCCAGCAGCTCACGACAAAATCAGCCCCAGCATTTT; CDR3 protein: CASSSRQNQPQHF
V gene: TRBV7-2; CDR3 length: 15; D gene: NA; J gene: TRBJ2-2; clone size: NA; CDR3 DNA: TGTGCCAGCAGCTTAGTATACAGATCCACCGGGGAGCTGTTTTTT; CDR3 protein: CASSLVYRSTGELFF
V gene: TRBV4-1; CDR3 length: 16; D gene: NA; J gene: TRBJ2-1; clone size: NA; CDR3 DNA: TGCGCCAGCAGTCCCCCTAGTCTGAGCTCCTACAATGAGCAGTTCTTC; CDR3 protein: CASSPPSLSSYNEQFF
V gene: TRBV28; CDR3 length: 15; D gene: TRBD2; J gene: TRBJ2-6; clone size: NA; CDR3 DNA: TGTGCCAGCAGCCCCGGGGGGGCTGGGGCCAACGTCCTGACTTTC; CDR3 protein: CASSPGGAGANVLTF
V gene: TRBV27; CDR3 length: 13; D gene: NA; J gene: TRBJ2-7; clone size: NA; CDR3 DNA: TGTGCCAGCAGTCTGGACACTTCCTACGAGCAGTACTTC; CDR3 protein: CASSLDTSYEQYF
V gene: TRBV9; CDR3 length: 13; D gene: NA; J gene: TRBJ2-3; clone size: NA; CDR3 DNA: TGTGCCAGCAGCGTAGTTCCGACAGATACGCAGTATTTT; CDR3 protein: CASSVVPTDTQYF
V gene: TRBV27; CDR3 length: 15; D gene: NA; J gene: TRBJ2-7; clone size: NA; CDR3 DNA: TGTGCCAGCAGTACATATATGGACACCCAGGGGGAGCAGTACTTC; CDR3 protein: CASSTYMDTQGEQYF
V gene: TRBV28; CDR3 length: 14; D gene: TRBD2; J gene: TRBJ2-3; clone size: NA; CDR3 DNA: TGTGCCATCGCCGGGACTAGCTCTTCAGATACGCAGTATTTT; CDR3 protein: CAIAGTSSSDTQYF
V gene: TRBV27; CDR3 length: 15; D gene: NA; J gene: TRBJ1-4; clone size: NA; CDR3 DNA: TGTGCCAGCAGTCCCTATTCCGGGACTAATGAAAAACTGTTTTTT; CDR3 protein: CASSPYSGTNEKLFF
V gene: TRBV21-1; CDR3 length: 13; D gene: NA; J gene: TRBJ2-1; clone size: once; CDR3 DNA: TGTGCCAGCAGCTCTGACTACTACAATGAGCAGTTCTTC; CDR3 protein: CASSSDYYNEQFF
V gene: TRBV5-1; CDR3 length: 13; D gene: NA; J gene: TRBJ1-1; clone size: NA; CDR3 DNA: TGCGCCAGCACGGGGTCCAAGAACACTGAAGCTTTCTTT; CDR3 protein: CASTGSKNTEAFF
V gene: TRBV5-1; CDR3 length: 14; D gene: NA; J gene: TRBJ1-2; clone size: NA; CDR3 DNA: TGCGCCAGCAGCCCTGATTACAGCCCCTATGGCTACACCTTC; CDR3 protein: CASSPDYSPYGYTF
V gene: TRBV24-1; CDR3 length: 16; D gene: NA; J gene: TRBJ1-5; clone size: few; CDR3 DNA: TGTGCCACCAGTGATGCGGGGACGACAGTGGAGCAGCCCCAGCATTTT; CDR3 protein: CATSDAGTTVEQPQHF
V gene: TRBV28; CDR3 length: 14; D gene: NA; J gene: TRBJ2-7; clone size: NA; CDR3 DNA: TGTGCCAGCAGTTTATGGAGGACAGCCTACGAGCAGTACTTC; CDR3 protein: CASSLWRTAYEQYF
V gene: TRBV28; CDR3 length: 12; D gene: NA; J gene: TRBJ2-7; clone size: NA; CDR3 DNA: TGTGCCAGCAGTTTCTTATCGGACGAGCAGTACTTC; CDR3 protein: CASSFLSDEQYF
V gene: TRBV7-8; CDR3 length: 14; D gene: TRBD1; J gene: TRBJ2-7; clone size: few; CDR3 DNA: TGTGCCAGCACCTTGCGGGACAGGGGCTACGAGCAGTACTTC; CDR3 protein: CASTLRDRGYEQYF
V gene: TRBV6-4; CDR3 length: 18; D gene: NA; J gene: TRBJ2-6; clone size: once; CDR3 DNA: TGTGCCAGCAGTGACTTTACGGGACAATCCTCTGGGGCCAACGTCCTGACTTTC; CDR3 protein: CASSDFTGQSSGANVLTF
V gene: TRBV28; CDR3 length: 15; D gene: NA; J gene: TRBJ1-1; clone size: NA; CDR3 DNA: TGTGCCAGCAGTTTTGGGGGGGCGTCGAACACTGAAGCTTTCTTT; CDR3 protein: CASSFGGASNTEAFF
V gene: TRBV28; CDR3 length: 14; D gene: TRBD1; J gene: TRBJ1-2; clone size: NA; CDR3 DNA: TGTGCCAGCAGTAAACAGGGGGCCTACTATGGCTACACCTTC; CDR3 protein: CASSKQGAYYGYTF
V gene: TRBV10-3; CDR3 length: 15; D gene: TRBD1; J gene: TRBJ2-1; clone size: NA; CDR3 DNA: TGTGCCATCAGTGGGACAGGGGATAACTACAATGAGCAGTTCTTC; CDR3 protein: CAISGTGDNYNEQFF